A selection of T cell receptor beta chains follows, all from one sample in a study of control samples from healthy donors and cancer patients. Using immunoSEQ multiplex PCR, the repertoire was profiled, and TCRdb retains in-frame clones only, with some absent. Here the sample spans approximately 170,000 clones, just over 90% being singletons. Sequences were obtained from blood. Source of these receptors: an older woman in good health. CDR3s include the opening cysteine and the closing phenylalanine or tryptophan. Fields, in order: J gene, V gene, CDR3 protein.

>TRBJ1-1|TRBV5-1
CASSLGPGQTNTEAFF
>TRBJ2-3|TRBV24-1
CATSARGSDTQYF
>TRBJ2-2|TRBV5-5
CASSLAYGTANTGELFF
>TRBJ1-2|TRBV7-9
CASSFDLGTAYGYTF
>TRBJ2-5|TRBV5-6
CASSLEPSGGGETQYF
>TRBJ2-1|TRBV19
CASSFWGYNEQFF
>TRBJ1-6|TRBV30
CAWSPTGGYNSPLHF
>TRBJ2-7|TRBV18
CASSPWVARDQTYYEQYF
>TRBJ1-3|TRBV7-2
CASSFQGESGNTIYF
>TRBJ1-2|TRBV29-1
CSVSPTGGFYGYTF
>TRBJ1-5|TRBV7-6
CASSLVPGDIAFSGNQPQHF
>TRBJ1-2|TRBV6-4
CASRPDRSGGYTF
>TRBJ1-5|TRBV5-1
CASSTMGGNQPQHF
>TRBJ1-1|TRBV7-2
CASSPLGQLNTEAFF
>TRBJ2-4|TRBV4-1
CASSQVGRQQPKNIQYF
>TRBJ2-3|TRBV24-1
CATGEAGGTDTQYF
>TRBJ2-1|TRBV10-3
CAISESGEGSYEQFF
>TRBJ2-3|TRBV27
CASSLVTGLGADTQYF
>TRBJ1-3|TRBV6-5
CASSWGRGNTIYF
>TRBJ2-3|TRBV6-6
CASSRGFPGPDTQYF
>TRBJ2-3|TRBV7-2
CASSLGVGRPTDTQYF
>TRBJ2-7|TRBV4-2
CASSRDYEQYF
>TRBJ2-3|TRBV9
CASSVGAGFGTDTQYF